This T cell receptor beta chain was captured by sequencing in a study of T cell repertoires in cytomegalovirus infection. About the study: An indication of both CMV infection and matching HLA type came from public TCR beta signatures.

As for this clonotype: Its antigen is not identified.

Using its own MiXCR run on the reads, TCRdb lists one record per CDR3 protein. The data show about 740,000 distinct CDR3 sequences, roughly 35% seen once. Study results and caveats: Ex vivo, HLA-C-restricted CMV-specific TCR beta clonotypes prevailed over the rest of the response.

Per germline, CDR1 KGHDR and CDR2 SFDVKD. Trimming pared 3 bases from V and 7 bases from J, leaving 15 bases between. The CDR3 totals 15 residues. The sequence was obtained from a human donor in good health (CMV status not recorded). Some clones in this sample may be carry-over from other donors' samples. This chain uses TRBV24-1 with TRBJ1-5; D not resolved. The sample comprised PBMCs. CDR3 region: CATSDPRAPAQPQHF. The CDR3 DNA reads as TGTGCCACCAGTGATCCTAGGGCCCCCGCCCAGCCCCAGCATTTT.